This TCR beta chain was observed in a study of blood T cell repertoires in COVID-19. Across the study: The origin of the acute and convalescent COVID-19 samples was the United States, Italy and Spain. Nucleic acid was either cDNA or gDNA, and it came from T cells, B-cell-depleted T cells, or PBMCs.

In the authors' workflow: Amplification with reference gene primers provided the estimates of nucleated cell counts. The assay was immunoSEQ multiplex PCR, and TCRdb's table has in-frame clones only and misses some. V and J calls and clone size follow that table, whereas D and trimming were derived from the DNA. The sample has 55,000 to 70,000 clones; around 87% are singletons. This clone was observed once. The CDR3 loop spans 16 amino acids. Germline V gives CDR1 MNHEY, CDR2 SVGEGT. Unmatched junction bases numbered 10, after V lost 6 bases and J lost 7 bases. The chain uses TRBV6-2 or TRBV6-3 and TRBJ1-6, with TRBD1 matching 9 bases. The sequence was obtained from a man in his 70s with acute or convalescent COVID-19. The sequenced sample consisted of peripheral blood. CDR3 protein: CASRPTGGRRNSPLHF. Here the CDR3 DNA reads TGTGCCAGCAGACCTACAGGGGGCAGGCGAAATTCACCCCTCCACTTT.